Sequencing of this T cell receptor beta chain was carried out in a study of shared clonotypes between healthy human individuals. As regards this clone: What it binds is unknown.

The run depth of the assay was deep. It was about 180 ng DNA, 33,000 or so T cell genomes, that sorted-subset replicate PCRs used. Assay: immunoSEQ multiplex PCR; the TCRdb copy retains only in-frame clones and omits some. Of about 2.4 million clones detected, approximately 94% appear once; the ten largest clones hold 0.36%. Germline values: CDR1 SEHNR, CDR2 FQNEAQ (reference sequence). The CDR3 has 14 residues. V shed 8 bases and J shed 3 bases, with 14 bases lying between them. Study outcomes and limitations: Estimated richness was generally greater in naive than memory subsets.

The sequencing input was naive CD4+ T cells from PBMCs. Subset indicated: CD45RA+ positively selected. The chain uses TRBV7-9 and TRBJ1-5; the D is unclear. The clonotype originates from a man in his late teens or twenties in good health. Some clones in this sample may be carry-over from other donors' samples. The CDR3 DNA sequence: TGTGCCAGCCTGGCGAGTGGGGACAATCAGCCCCAGCATTTT. This gives the protein CASLASGDNQPQHF.